The clone carrying this TCR beta chain turned up a few times. Its antigen remains unidentified. This specimen comes from a study of blood T cells in healthy people across ages. Background on the study: Template switching caught about one barcoded beta molecule for each two T cells. Study conclusions and caveats: Comparison with aged donors showed that long-lived donors had more naive CD4+ cells and higher diversity.

This CDR3 has 15 amino acids. V trimming: 3 bases; J trimming: 8 bases; junction bases outside the gene matches: 11. The authors ran a second PCR of about 7 to 12 cycles using a sample-barcoded 5' primer and a J-beta primer mix. Each CDR3 protein is one row after TCRdb ran MiXCR on the 5' RACE reads. Of roughly 1 million distinct CDR3 sequences detected, roughly a quarter appear once; the ten largest clones hold around 0.75%. The same data also went into a second study, on T cells of mothers and their children. Turning to that study: In each mother, TCR beta CDR3 reads exceeded 8.5 million; in each child, they numbered approximately 3 million. The search for persistent microchimeric T cell clones detected none.

This receptor was taken from a girl aged 2 to 9 in good health. The gene calls are TRBV12-3 or TRBV12-4 and TRBJ2-3; TRBD2 agrees at 7 bases. The specimen was blood. The chain's CDR3 is CASSFVAGEAGTQYF. As DNA, the CDR3 is TGTGCCAGCAGTTTCGTGGCGGGAGAGGCTGGTACGCAGTATTTT.